This T cell receptor beta chain was recovered during a study of shared clonotypes between healthy human individuals. Findings and limits, study-wide: Rarefaction showed that sequencing of sorted subsets was incomplete (despite large depth). Enrolling few donors narrowed the genetic and exposure-history diversity that was represented.

Looked up from germline, CDR1 is KGHSH and CDR2 is LQKENI. V lost 1 base and J lost 3, with 9 bases in between. This CDR3 spans 15 amino acids. A word on this clone: Its matching antigen is unknown.

TCRdb's table, derived via immunoSEQ multiplex PCR, lists solely in-frame clones and lacks some. The sample yields some 1,400,000 clones, roughly 95% seen once. The rearrangement uses TRBV18 and TRBJ2-2; D unclear. Sequenced sample: naive CD4+ T cells sorted from blood. As for subset: CD45RA+ positively selected. The clonotype comes from a man younger than 45 in good health. The DNA for the CDR3 is TGTGCCAGCTCACCACGGGCGGCTCACACCGGGGAGCTGTTTTTT. This translates into CASSPRAAHTGELFF. Based on the CDR3 plus reference TRBV18 and TRBJ2-2, the full variable domain is NAGVMQNPRHLVRRRGQEARLRCSPMKGHSHVYWYRQLPEEGLKFMVYLQKENIIDESGMPKERFSAEFPKEGPSILRIQQVVRGDSAAYFCASSPRAAHTGELFFGEGSRLTVL.